These T cell receptor beta chains were read from a single sample in a study of CD4 T cells in relation to SARS-CoV-2 and coronaviruses. Assay: immunoSEQ multiplex PCR; the TCRdb copy retains only in-frame clones and omits some. The sample records some 60,000 clones, roughly nine tenths being singletons. The sequenced material came from naive CD4+ T cells from PBMCs. The origin of the receptors is an adult with COVID-19. The CDR3 runs from the conserved cysteine through the conserved F or W. Some rows have no size entry. The others give once, few or many, or a class for an expanded clone.

v_gene	j_gene	abundance	CDR3aa
TRBV7-2	TRBJ2-3	-	CASSSVSGLASGLTGTQYF
TRBV30	TRBJ2-1	-	CAWSVPYNEQFF
TRBV12-3/TRBV12-4	TRBJ1-4	-	CASSRLVEKLFF
TRBV3-1/TRBV3-2	TRBJ2-7	-	CASSARDRATGQYF
TRBV4-1	TRBJ2-1	-	CASSQVGLGLGTFAEQFF
TRBV7-2	TRBJ1-2	-	CASSLANRGRYGYTF
TRBV7-9	TRBJ1-3	-	CASSEDSGNTIYF
TRBV6-5	TRBJ2-1	-	CASIRASYNEQFF
TRBV18	TRBJ2-6	-	CASSLQGSGANVLTF
TRBV10-3	TRBJ2-6	-	CALNSGANVLTF
TRBV5-1	TRBJ2-3	-	CASSLTGGSTDTQYF
TRBV5-6	TRBJ2-7	-	CASSSRPGTYEQYF
TRBV5-1	TRBJ2-1	-	CASSYRDWYSYNEQFF
TRBV14	TRBJ2-4	-	CASSLGPRGSNIQYF
TRBV4-1	TRBJ1-4	once	CASSQVRGAGEKLFF
TRBV3-1/TRBV3-2	TRBJ2-7	-	CASSQAGQYYEQYF
TRBV7-2	TRBJ2-2	-	CASSWSRNTGELFF
TRBV18	TRBJ1-2	-	CASSPNQGFYGYTF
TRBV29-1	TRBJ2-5	-	CSATGTEETQYF
TRBV6-5	TRBJ2-5	-	CASTRDRGKETQYF
TRBV5-1	TRBJ2-5	-	CASSLVTWTKAGETQYF
TRBV7-2	TRBJ1-6	-	CASSSLPGAPISPLHF
TRBV30	TRBJ2-3	-	CACLGSGLAGGGTQYF
TRBV9	TRBJ2-7	once	CASSKVSGSYEQYF
TRBV3-1/TRBV3-2	TRBJ2-7	once	CASSQGGEDEQYF
TRBV18	TRBJ2-3	-	CASSPPAGTGTDTQYF
TRBV12-3/TRBV12-4	TRBJ2-3	-	CASSPDTDTQYF
TRBV28	TRBJ2-4	-	CASSRDRAKNIQYF
TRBV5-1	TRBJ2-1	-	CASSLGAGTSGSDEQFF
TRBV7-3	TRBJ2-5	-	CASSLMSGPQETQYF
TRBV5-1	TRBJ2-3	-	CASSLAGGVGTDTQYF
TRBV5-1	TRBJ2-1	-	CASSLDATSSYNEQFF